One and the same sample provided the 24 T cell receptor beta chains below, sequenced in a study of beta chain features in type 1 diabetes. Study-level results: Patients with Type 1 diabetes showed moderately but significantly shorter TCRB CDR3s in all four CD4+ subsets.

Their antigens remain unidentified. Expressed TCRB transcripts were sequenced after all isolated RNA was converted to cDNA. Assay used: immunoSEQ multiplex PCR; TCRdb lists only in-frame clones, some missing. Among approximately 250,000 clones, roughly a tenth were seen once, and the ten largest hold over 0.015%. The specimen was naive CD4+ T cells from blood. The origin of the receptors is a man aged 25-45 years with type 1 diabetes.

This chain uses TRBV5-8 with TRBJ1-1, with 7 bases aligning to TRBD1. V gave up 2 bases and J gave up 1 base; unmatched junction bases: 5. This CDR3 has 15 residues. Germline CDR1 reads SGHTS; CDR2 reads YDEGEE. In nucleotides, the CDR3 is TGTGCCAGCAGCTTCAAGGGGGCTTCGAACACTGAAGCTTTCTTT. It is translated as CASSFKGASNTEAFF.

The chain couples TRBV9 to TRBJ1-1; 10 nucleotides align to TRBD1. Germline values: CDR1 SGDLS, CDR2 YYNGEE. The CDR3 runs 16 residues. V lost 3 bases, J lost 0 bases, and 5 bases stayed unmatched. The CDR3 reads CASSAGQGHMNTEAFF. CDR3 DNA: TGTGCCAGCAGCGCGGGACAGGGGCACATGAACACTGAAGCTTTCTTT. The full variable domain, in which reference TRBV9 and TRBJ1-1 provide the parts outside the CDR3, is DSGVTQTPKHLITATGQRVTLRCSPRSGDLSVYWYQQSLDQGLQFLIQYYNGEERAKGNILERFSAQQFPDLHSELNLSSLELGDSALYFCASSAGQGHMNTEAFFGQGTRLTVV.

The J gene is TRBJ2-3, the V gene TRBV7-8, with D unclear. This CDR3 has 11 amino acids. The V gene's germline CDR1 is SGHVS and CDR2 FQNEAQ. V lost 8 bases and J lost 5, with 8 bases in between. CDR3 in DNA: TGTGCCAGCGGGTCGGGAGATACGCAGTATTTT. Amino acid sequence: CASGSGDTQYF.

Regarding this clone: This same CDR3 is encoded by further DNA sequences in the sample. DNA for the CDR3: TGTGCCAGCAGCCATGGGACTAGCGGGGGAGAGACCCAGTACTTC. Encoded protein: CASSHGTSGGETQYF. This chain connects TRBV4-2 to TRBJ2-5; 14 bases are a match to TRBD2. Germline loops: CDR1 LGHNA, CDR2 YNFKEQ. The CDR3 contains 15 residues. Losses at the gene ends were 3 bases for V and 4 bases for J; bases not matched to a gene: 1.

The chain recombines TRBV12-5 with TRBJ2-1; D is possibly TRBD2 (5 bases). V gave up 4 bases and J gave up 13 bases, with 11 bases separating them. The CDR3 has 11 residues. Germline V gene data show CDR1 as LGHNT and CDR2 as FRNRAP. The CDR3 DNA is TGTGCTAGTGGTTCCTCCGGGAAACAGTTCTTC. It is translated as CASGSSGKQFF.

This clone was observed a handful of times. CDR3 residues: CASSSGLAGGTDTQYF. Here the CDR3 DNA reads TGCGCCAGCAGCAGTGGACTAGCGGGGGGCACAGATACGCAGTATTTT. This rearrangement joins TRBV5-1 to TRBJ2-3; the match to TRBD2 covers 13 bases. The germline CDR1 and CDR2 sequences are SGHRS and YFSETQ. The J segment lost 1 base and the V segment lost 4 bases, leaving 3 bases of the junction unmatched. CDR3 length: 16 residues.

The chain links TRBV5-1 to TRBJ2-3; 9 nucleotides line up with TRBD2. Germline lookup yields CDR1 SGHRS and CDR2 YFSETQ. V shed 0 bases and J 1 base; nucleotides not matched to a gene: 6. The CDR3 is 17 residues long. The DNA for the CDR3 is TGCGCCAGCAGCTTGGCCCCCAGCGGGGGGCGCACAGATACGCAGTATTTT. It encodes CASSLAPSGGRTDTQYF.

The CDR3 sequence: CASSLAGDLRNTEAFF. The CDR3 nucleotides are TGTGCCAGCAGCTTGGCGGGGGACCTACGGAACACTGAAGCTTTCTTT. The rearrangement uses TRBV5-8 and TRBJ1-1, with TRBD1 as a possible D gene (5 bases). V was clipped by 0 bases and J by 1 base, with 13 bases between them. The germline CDR1 and CDR2 sequences are SGHTS and YDEGEE. The length of the CDR3 is 16 residues.

This chain connects TRBV2 to TRBJ2-5; no firm D call. Trimming took 10 bases from V and 1 from J, leaving 7 bases between them. The V gene's germline CDR1 is SNHLY and CDR2 FYNNEI. This CDR3 spans 11 amino acids. CDR3 DNA sequence: TGTGCCACAGCGTCCCAAGAGACCCAGTACTTC. Residues: CATASQETQYF.

This clone appeared a few times. V is TRBV9 and J is TRBJ2-7; D not resolved. V shed 4 bases and J shed 0 bases, with 14 bases lying between them. Germline loops: CDR1 SGDLS, CDR2 YYNGEE. CDR3 size: 15 residues. CDR3 loop: CASSRSEAASYEQYF. As DNA, the CDR3 is TGTGCCAGCAGCCGATCCGAGGCAGCCTCCTACGAGCAGTACTTC. Complete variable domain (other parts from reference TRBV9 and TRBJ2-7): DSGVTQTPKHLITATGQRVTLRCSPRSGDLSVYWYQQSLDQGLQFLIQYYNGEERAKGNILERFSAQQFPDLHSELNLSSLELGDSALYFCASSRSEAASYEQYFGPGTRLTVT.

This rearrangement joins TRBV7-9 to TRBJ2-2; tentatively, D is TRBD1 (6 bases). The germline V gene encodes CDR1 SEHNR and CDR2 FQNEAQ (reference sequence). Deletions cut 1 base from V and 1 base from J, with 10 bases between. This CDR3 has 16 residues. The CDR3 DNA sequence: TGTGCCAGCAGCTTAGGGTCGACAGGGAACACCGGGGAGCTGTTTTTT. Residues: CASSLGSTGNTGELFF.

This clone was recorded only once. This chain joins TRBV28 and TRBJ1-1, with D perhaps TRBD1 (6 bases). Germline CDR1 reads MDHEN; CDR2 reads SYDVKM. The CDR3 totals 13 residues. The V and J ends lost 2 bases and 4 bases respectively, with 8 bases between them. This CDR3 is CASSLRGSTEAFF. Written as DNA, the CDR3 is TGTGCCAGCAGTTTAAGGGGGAGCACTGAAGCTTTCTTT.

The chain combines TRBV29-1 with TRBJ2-5; D remains ambiguous. Germline lookup yields CDR1 SQVTM and CDR2 ANQGSEA. The CDR3 covers 13 residues. V lost 2 bases and J 1 base, leaving 8 bases between the germline ends. CDR3 protein: CSVERVSQETQYF. The CDR3 coding sequence is TGCAGCGTTGAACGGGTTTCCCAAGAGACCCAGTACTTC.

This sequence joins TRBV7-8 and TRBJ1-1; the D is unclear. Deletions cut 4 bases from V and 5 bases from J, with 11 bases between. CDR1 is SGHVS, CDR2 FQNEAQ, per germline. This CDR3 contains 13 residues. The CDR3 region is CASSSPPGTEAFF. The CDR3, as DNA: TGTGCCAGCAGCTCCCCACCCGGGACTGAAGCTTTCTTT.

This clone was seen only a few times. The chain joins TRBV7-6 to TRBJ1-5; no firm D call. Germline loops: CDR1 SGHVS, CDR2 FNYEAQ. The CDR3 is 15 residues long. V was shortened by 1 base and J by 5 bases, with 12 bases between the two germline ends. The CDR3: CASSLEEGSYQPQHF. The CDR3 nucleotides are TGTGCCAGCAGCTTAGAGGAGGGCAGCTATCAGCCCCAGCATTTT.

This clone was seen a handful of times. V is TRBV29-1 and J is TRBJ1-1, with 11 bases fitting TRBD1. Trimming cost V 7 bases and J 3 bases; bases outside gene matches: 4. This CDR3 is 13 amino acids long. Germline CDR1 is SQVTM and CDR2 is ANQGSEA. CDR3 amino acids: CSARDRGDTEAFF. In DNA form, the CDR3 reads TGCAGCGCCCGGGACAGGGGGGACACTGAAGCTTTCTTT.

This chain links TRBV5-1 with TRBJ2-5; possible D gene TRBD1, 6 bases. This CDR3 is 14 amino acids long. V was pared by 4 bases and J by 5 bases, with 15 bases between. CDR1 is SGHRS, CDR2 YFSETQ, per germline. As DNA, the CDR3 is TGCGCCAGCAGCCAGACAGGCCTCTGGGAGACCCAGTACTTC. Protein sequence: CASSQTGLWETQYF.

With regard to this clone: Within the sample, other DNA sequences also encode this same CDR3. The J gene is TRBJ2-5, the V gene TRBV29-1, with D possibly being TRBD1 (5 bases). CDR1 SQVTM and CDR2 ANQGSEA come from the germline V gene. CDR3 size: 12 residues. V was pared by 1 base and J by 3 bases, with 6 bases between. This CDR3 is CSVEGGEETQYF. The CDR3 region has the DNA TGCAGCGTTGAAGGGGGCGAAGAGACCCAGTACTTC.

The chain uses TRBV5-4 and TRBJ2-6, with D perhaps TRBD2 (5 bases). CDR1 is SGHNT, CDR2 YYREEE, per germline (reference sequence). The CDR3 totals 14 residues. Trimming took 4 bases from V and 4 from J, leaving 9 bases between them. This CDR3 is CASSPPGGANVLTF. CDR3 sequence (DNA): TGTGCCAGCAGCCCCCCGGGGGGGGCCAACGTCCTGACTTTC.

The chain employs TRBV5-1 and TRBJ2-5, with D possibly TRBD2 on 6 matching bases. The length of the CDR3 is 13 residues. The V end was cut by 6 bases, the J end by 4 bases, with 13 bases between. Germline loops: CDR1 SGHRS, CDR2 YFSETQ. CDR3 nucleotide sequence: TGCGCCAGCAAGGCTAGCGAGGCAGAGACCCAGTACTTC. It is translated as CASKASEAETQYF. The entire variable domain, with the rest obtained from reference TRBV5-1 and TRBJ2-5, is as follows: KAGVTQTPRYLIKTRGQQVTLSCSPISGHRSVSWYQQTPGQGLQFLFEYFSETQRNKGNFPGRFSGRQFSNSRSEMNVSTLELGDSALYLCASKASEAETQYFGPGTRLLVL.

This clone turned up a few times. V is TRBV30 and J is TRBJ1-5; the D is unclear. The CDR3 length is 14 residues. V shed 2 bases and J shed 3 bases, with 11 bases lying between them. Per germline, CDR1 GTSNPN and CDR2 SVGIG (reference sequence). The CDR3 loop reads CAWSPLATNQPQHF. The CDR3, as DNA: TGTGCCTGGAGTCCCCTCGCTACCAATCAGCCCCAGCATTTT.

A few counts support this clone. This chain joins TRBV4-3 and TRBJ2-3; D is ambiguous. Germline loops: CDR1 LGHNA, CDR2 YSLEER. The V and J ends lost 0 bases and 1 base respectively, with 8 bases between them. The CDR3 consists of 15 residues. CDR3 bases: TGCGCCAGCAGCCAAGATCACGCAGGCACAGATACGCAGTATTTT. As protein: CASSQDHAGTDTQYF.

The genes are TRBV4-2 and TRBJ2-3; TRBD2 matches at 12 bases. In germline, CDR1 is LGHNA, CDR2 YNFKEQ. This CDR3 comprises 14 residues. Trimming removed 5 bases from V and 14 bases from J; junction bases left unmatched: 11. CDR3 DNA sequence: TGTGCCAGCAGCAATCGGACTAGCGGGGCCCCTCGGTATTTT. This sequence encodes CASSNRTSGAPRYF.

This clone was picked up a small number of times. V is TRBV5-1 and J is TRBJ2-5; 12 bases are a match to TRBD2. Germline CDR1 is SGHRS and CDR2 is YFSETQ. The J segment lost 5 bases and the V segment lost 4 bases, leaving 3 bases of the junction unmatched. The CDR3 loop spans 14 amino acids. CDR3 nucleotide sequence: TGCGCCAGCAGCACCGGACTAGCGGGGGAGACCCAGTACTTC. It translates to CASSTGLAGETQYF.